The text below deals with one TCR beta chain. This specimen belongs to a study of control samples from healthy donors and cancer patients. From germline, CDR1 is SGHDN and CDR2 FVKESK. The junction had 10 bases not matched to a gene; V was cut back by 4 bases and J by 5 bases. There are 16 residues in the CDR3. Method: immunoSEQ multiplex PCR; TCRdb's copy keeps in-frame clones and lacks some. Of 100,000 to 150,000 clones in the sample, around nine tenths were seen once. What was sequenced was blood. The receptor's source is a middle-aged man in good health. J is TRBJ2-7 and V is TRBV14; 11 positions agree with TRBD2. This chain's CDR3 is CASSPRVAGGLNEQYF. The DNA for the CDR3 is TGTGCCAGCAGCCCCCGGGTAGCGGGGGGGCTGAACGAGCAGTACTTC.